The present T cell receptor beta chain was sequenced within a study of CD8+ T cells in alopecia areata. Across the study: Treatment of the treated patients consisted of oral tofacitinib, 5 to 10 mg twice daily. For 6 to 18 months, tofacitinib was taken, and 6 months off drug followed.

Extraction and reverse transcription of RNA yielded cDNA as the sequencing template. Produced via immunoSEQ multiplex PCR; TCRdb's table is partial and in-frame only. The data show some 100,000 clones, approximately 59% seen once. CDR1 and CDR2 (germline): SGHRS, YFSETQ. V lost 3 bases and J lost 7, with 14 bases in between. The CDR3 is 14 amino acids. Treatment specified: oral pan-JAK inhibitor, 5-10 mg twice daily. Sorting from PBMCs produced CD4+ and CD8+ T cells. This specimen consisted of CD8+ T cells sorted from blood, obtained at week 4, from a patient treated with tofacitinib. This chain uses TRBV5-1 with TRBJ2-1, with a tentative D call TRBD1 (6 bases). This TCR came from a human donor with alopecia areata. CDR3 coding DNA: TGCGCCAGCAGCTGGGATTACAGGGAGAATGAGCAGTTCTTC. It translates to CASSWDYRENEQFF.